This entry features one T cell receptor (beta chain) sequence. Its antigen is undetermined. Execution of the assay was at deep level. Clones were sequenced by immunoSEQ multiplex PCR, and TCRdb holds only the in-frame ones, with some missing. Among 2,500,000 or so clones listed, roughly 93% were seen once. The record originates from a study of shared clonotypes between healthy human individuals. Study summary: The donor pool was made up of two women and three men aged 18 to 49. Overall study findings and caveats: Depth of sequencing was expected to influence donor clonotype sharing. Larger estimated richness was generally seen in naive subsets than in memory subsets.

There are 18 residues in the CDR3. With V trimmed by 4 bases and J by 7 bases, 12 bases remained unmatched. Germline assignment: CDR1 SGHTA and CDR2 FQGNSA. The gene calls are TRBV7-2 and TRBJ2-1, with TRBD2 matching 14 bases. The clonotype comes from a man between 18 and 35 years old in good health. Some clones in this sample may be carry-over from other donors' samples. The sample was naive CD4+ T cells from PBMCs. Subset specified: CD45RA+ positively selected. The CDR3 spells CASSSHRGGLAGVNEQFF. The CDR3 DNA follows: TGTGCCAGCAGCTCTCATCGCGGGGGACTAGCGGGAGTGAATGAGCAGTTCTTC.